The 21 T cell receptor beta chains below were found in one sample sequenced in a study of spatial heterogeneity in lung cancer (dated by TCRdb to the late 2010s). Libraries were built with 5' RACE. The sequencer listed for this sample is NextSeq 500. The raw public reads went through TCRdb reprocessing: fastp at Q25, MiXCR clone calling, in-frame beta chains kept. Identical CDR3 proteins give one entry, which carries the most common genes and DNA. The sample table shows 20,000 or so distinct CDR3 sequences, and around 3.2% are seen once. Clones ranked in the top ten supply 25% to 35% of the sample. The time point tag for this specimen amounts to: sample taken at primary tumor resection. Sequencing was performed on PBMCs, taken at surgery. The receptors shown here come from a female donor with early-stage non-small cell lung cancer.

The rearrangement uses TRBV27 and TRBJ2-5; 7 bases map to TRBD1. The CDR3 totals 14 residues. Trimming took 5 bases from V and 5 from J; bases not matched to a gene: 8. Per germline, CDR1 MNHEY and CDR2 SMNVEV (reference sequence). CDR3: CASSKKGQWETQYF. The CDR3 coding sequence is TGTGCCAGCAGTAAGAAGGGACAGTGGGAGACCCAGTACTTC.

At least ten counts were recorded for this clonotype. V usage is TRBV5-1 and J usage is TRBJ2-7, with no clear D. The V end lost 0 bases, the J end lost 0 bases, and 7 bases lay between the germline ends. This CDR3 region has 14 residues. CDR1 is SGHRS and CDR2 is YFSETQ in the germline V gene. The CDR3 DNA reads as TGCGCCAGCAGCTTGGGGCAGAGCTCCTACGAGCAGTACTTC. As protein: CASSLGQSSYEQYF.

Many counts were recorded for this clonotype. V usage is TRBV20-1 and J usage is TRBJ2-3; D is unclear. This CDR3 spans 11 amino acids. The V end was cut by 6 bases, the J end by 0 bases, with 4 bases between. The germline gives CDR1 DFQATT, CDR2 SNEGSKA (reference sequence). The CDR3 spells CSATSTDTQYF. DNA for the CDR3: TGCAGTGCAACTAGCACAGATACGCAGTATTTT.

This clonotype was recorded at least ten times. The genes are TRBV10-2 and TRBJ2-1; D uncertain. The CDR3 runs to 13 residues. The V end lost 7 bases, the J end lost 4 bases, and 11 bases lay between the germline ends. CDR1 and CDR2 (germline): WSHSY, SAAADI. The DNA for the CDR3 is TGCGCCAGCATGACCCAGTGGTACAATGAGCAGTTCTTC. This gives the protein CASMTQWYNEQFF.

Many counts were recorded for this clonotype. The chain combines TRBV27 with TRBJ1-4; TRBD1 matches at 9 bases. Germline loops: CDR1 MNHEY, CDR2 SMNVEV (reference sequence). CDR3 length: 14 amino acids. Unmatched junction bases numbered 5, after V lost 6 bases and J lost 6 bases. This CDR3 reads CASRRDRVYEKLFF. The CDR3 nucleotides read TGTGCCAGCAGAAGGGACAGGGTTTATGAAAAACTGTTTTTT.

Ten or more counts support this clonotype. The chain joins TRBV18 to TRBJ2-2, with 7 bases matching TRBD1. Trimming cost V 5 bases and J 1 base; bases outside gene matches: 1. Germline CDR1 reads KGHSH; CDR2 reads LQKENI. The CDR3 extends over 14 amino acids. Here the CDR3 reads CASSWTGNTGELFF. CDR3 nucleotide sequence: TGTGCCAGCTCATGGACAGGGAACACCGGGGAGCTGTTTTTT.

This clonotype was detected ten times or more. The gene calls are TRBV28 and TRBJ2-1, with D perhaps matching TRBD2 (5 bases). The CDR3 consists of 16 residues. The V end lost 3 bases, the J end lost 4 bases, and 16 bases lay between the germline ends. The germline CDR1 and CDR2 sequences are MDHEN and SYDVKM. In DNA form, the CDR3 reads TGTGCCAGCAGTTTGACCGGAGGCGGAAGGTACAATGAGCAGTTCTTC. Amino acid sequence: CASSLTGGGRYNEQFF.

This clonotype was observed at least ten times. The chain couples TRBV6-4 to TRBJ2-1; D might be TRBD2 (5 bases). The germline V gene encodes CDR1 MRHNA and CDR2 SNTAGT. The V end lost 3 bases, the J end lost 6 bases, and 15 bases lay between the germline ends. This CDR3 has 15 residues. The CDR3 coding sequence is TGTGCCAGCAGTGAGAAAGGAGAGCGGACCAATGAGCAGTTCTTC. Residues: CASSEKGERTNEQFF.

This clonotype was found many times. The rearrangement links TRBV6-5 to TRBJ2-7, with unresolved D. Germline V gene sequence: CDR1 MNHEY, CDR2 SVGAGI. The CDR3 has 11 amino acids. Trimming took 5 bases from V and 4 from J, leaving 6 bases between them. In nucleotides, the CDR3 is TGTGCCAGCAGTCATAAATACGAGCAGTACTTC. Amino acids: CASSHKYEQYF.

This clonotype was seen ten or more times. The chain joins TRBV18 to TRBJ2-3, with D perhaps matching TRBD1 or TRBD2 (5 bases each). V dropped 3 bases and J dropped 3 bases, with 7 bases sitting between them. The CDR3 has 13 residues. Per the germline V gene, CDR1 is KGHSH and CDR2 is LQKENI. The CDR3 DNA sequence: TGTGCCAGCTCACCCGGGGCAACAGATACGCAGTATTTT. Its translation is CASSPGATDTQYF.

This sequence joins TRBV12-3 or TRBV12-4 and TRBJ1-1; D remains unclear. Between the trimmed V and J ends, which lost 3 bases and 11 bases, there was a span of 25 bases. CDR3 size: 16 residues. CDR3 sequence (DNA): TGTGCCAGCAGTTTGATATCCGCTTCGGAGCCTAGTGAGGCTTTCTTT. Amino acids: CASSLISASEPSEAFF.

This clonotype was seen repeatedly, ten times or more. This chain connects TRBV15 to TRBJ1-1, with D possibly being TRBD1 (5 bases). Trimming cost V 1 base and J 5 bases, with 11 bases left between them. This CDR3 spans 14 amino acids. Looked up from germline, CDR1 is LNHNV and CDR2 is YYDKDF (reference sequence). The CDR3 bases are TGTGCCACCAGCAGAGGCATGGGGGGGACTGAAGCTTTCTTT. Amino acids: CATSRGMGGTEAFF. The full variable domain, its missing parts supplied by reference TRBV15 and TRBJ1-1, is DAMVIQNPRYQVTQFGKPVTLSCSQTLNHNVMYWYQQKSSQAPKLLFHYYDKDFNNEADTPDNFQSRRPNTSFCFLDIRSPGLGDTAMYLCATSRGMGGTEAFFGQGTRLTVV.

This clonotype was seen many times. V usage is TRBV5-1 and J usage is TRBJ2-5; 15 nucleotides match TRBD2. Germline-derived CDR1 and CDR2 are SGHRS and YFSETQ. The CDR3 contains 17 residues. Trimming removed 3 bases from V and 0 bases from J; junction bases left unmatched: 3. The CDR3 reads CASSSGTSGRNQETQYF. The DNA for the CDR3 is TGCGCCAGCAGCTCCGGGACTAGCGGGAGGAACCAAGAGACCCAGTACTTC.

This clonotype was picked up many times. The chain has TRBV30 and TRBJ1-6, with a possible D match to TRBD1 (5 bases). V lost 4 bases to trimming and J lost 7 bases, with 11 bases between them. Looked up from germline, CDR1 is GTSNPN and CDR2 is SVGIG (reference sequence). The CDR3 has 13 amino acids. The CDR3 protein is CAWKRGLNSPLHF. In DNA form, the CDR3 reads TGTGCCTGGAAAAGGGGTTTGAATTCACCCCTCCACTTT.

This clonotype has a count of ten or more. The V call is TRBV6-1, the J call TRBJ1-1, with D possibly TRBD1 on 6 matching bases. Germline CDR1 MNHNS, CDR2 SASEGT. Trimming cost V 0 bases and J 4 bases, with 18 bases left between them. The CDR3 has 17 amino acids. The CDR3 sequence: CASSEAKTLTGFTEAFF. Here the CDR3 DNA reads TGTGCCAGCAGTGAAGCAAAAACGTTGACAGGCTTCACTGAAGCTTTCTTT.

This clonotype has at least ten counts. The J gene is TRBJ2-1, the V gene TRBV7-2; TRBD2 aligns across 12 bases. CDR1 and CDR2 from the germline V gene are SGHTA and FQGNSA. The CDR3 is 16 amino acids. Trimming removed 1 base from V and 5 bases from J; junction bases left unmatched: 3. The CDR3 loop is CASSLERTSGNNEQFF. The CDR3, as DNA: TGTGCCAGCAGCTTAGAGAGGACTAGCGGGAACAATGAGCAGTTCTTC.

This clonotype has a count of ten or more. The rearrangement uses TRBV15 and TRBJ1-3, with TRBD1 matching over 9 bases. The germline CDR1 and CDR2 sequences are LNHNV and YYDKDF (reference sequence). The ends lost 4 bases at V and 1 base at J; junction bases unmatched: 5. This CDR3 contains 16 residues. Written as DNA, the CDR3 is TGTGCCACCAGCACCGGGACAGGGTGGTCTGGAAACACCATATATTTT. This codes for CATSTGTGWSGNTIYF.

This clonotype was seen many times. The CDR3 nucleotides read TGTGCCAGCAGCCCACTGGTGAGGGGAGGACTGTTTTTT. This codes for CASSPLVRGGLFF. The chain links TRBV27 to TRBJ1-4; the D gene is possibly TRBD1 (5 bases). Trimming left V 6 bases short and J 13 bases short, with 18 bases between. CDR1 is MNHEY and CDR2 is SMNVEV in the germline V gene (reference sequence). This CDR3 has 13 amino acids. The full variable domain, with the rest looked up from reference TRBV27 and TRBJ1-4, is EAQVTQNPRYLITVTGKKLTVTCSQNMNHEYMSWYRQDPGLGLRQIYYSMNVEVTDKGDVPEGYKVSRKEKRNFPLILESPSPNQTSLYFCASSPLVRGGLFFGSGTQLSVL.

Note on this clonotype: This sequence may be a read error, since a much larger clone differs from it by one base. This chain uses TRBV7-9 with TRBJ2-7; D uncertain. Germline CDR1 SEHNR, CDR2 FQNEAQ (reference sequence). The CDR3 consists of 12 residues. Here the CDR3 reads CVSSQDFTEQYF. Written as DNA, the CDR3 is TGTGTCAGCAGCCAAGACTTCACCGAGCAGTACTTC.

On this clonotype: Possible read error: a much larger clone is one base away. J is TRBJ2-2 and V is TRBV5-1; 15 positions match TRBD2. Germline V gives CDR1 SGHRS, CDR2 YFSETQ. V lost 3 bases to trimming and J lost 6 bases; unmatched junction nucleotides: 9. The CDR3 runs to 18 residues. The CDR3 bases are TGCGCCAGCAGCTCAGGACTAGCGGGAGGGCCGTACGCCGGGGAGCTGTTTTTT. Its protein is CASSSGLAGGPYAGELFF.

This clonotype was seen a handful of times. The chain combines TRBV4-1 with TRBJ2-3; D not certain. CDR1 and CDR2 from the germline V gene are MGHRA and YSYEKL. This CDR3 spans 16 amino acids. Trimming pared 3 bases from V and 6 bases from J, leaving 19 bases between. As DNA, the CDR3 is TGCGCCAGCAGCCAGCTTAGGACCAGGTCAGGCGATACGCAGTATTTT. Protein product: CASSQLRTRSGDTQYF.